A single sample is the source of the 22 T cell receptor beta chains below, sequenced in a study of long-term antiretroviral therapy in people with HIV. Researchers ran immunoSEQ v3.0 at survey level. Using immunoSEQ multiplex PCR, the repertoire was profiled, and TCRdb retains in-frame clones only, with some absent. This sample has some 20,000 clones; around 79% occur once, and the top ten carry approximately 11%. Sequencing was performed on unsorted PBMCs, taken 2.3 years after starting antiretroviral therapy. The receptor source for this set is a woman in her 40s with HIV.

The V gene is TRBV5-1, the J gene TRBJ2-1, with TRBD2 matching over 7 bases. The CDR3 sequence is 14 residues long. Trimming took 0 bases from V and 10 from J; bases not matched to a gene: 7. Germline V gene sequence: CDR1 SGHRS, CDR2 YFSETQ. DNA of the CDR3: TGCGCCAGCAGCTTGGACCTCGGGGAGGGCGAGCAGTTCTTC. Translation: CASSLDLGEGEQFF.

Only a few counts were recorded for this clone. The V gene is TRBV29-1, the J gene TRBJ2-7, with 7 nucleotides matching TRBD1. The V gene end was trimmed by 4 bases and the J gene end by 2 bases; junction bases not matched to a gene: 14. CDR1 is SQVTM and CDR2 is ANQGSEA in the germline V gene. The CDR3 covers 16 residues. The DNA of the CDR3 is TGCAGCGTTGCGCCCTGGACAGGCCCTACAACCTACGAGCAGTACTTC. This sequence encodes CSVAPWTGPTTYEQYF.

The rearrangement joins TRBV7-8 to TRBJ2-7, with 10 positions matching TRBD2. CDR1 and CDR2 (germline): SGHVS, FQNEAQ. CDR3 length equals 14 residues. With V trimmed by 3 bases and J by 3 bases, 2 bases remained unmatched. CDR3 sequence reads: CASSLSSGGYEQYF. As DNA, the CDR3 is TGTGCCAGCAGCTTGTCTAGCGGGGGCTACGAGCAGTACTTC.

V is TRBV5-6 and J is TRBJ2-2; no definite D call. V lost 5 bases, J lost 7 bases, and 21 bases lay in between. Germline V gene lookup returns CDR1 SGHDT and CDR2 YYEEEE. This CDR3 spans 16 amino acids. CDR3 DNA: TGTGCCAGCAGGGAGAGCCGGGTAGGGTTTGGCGGGGAGCTGTTTTTT. The encoded protein is CASRESRVGFGGELFF.

The DNA of the CDR3 is TGTGCCAGCAGCGTAGTCGCGACTTACACCGGGGAGCTGTTTTTT. Its protein is CASSVVATYTGELFF. V is TRBV9 and J is TRBJ2-2; D remains unclear. The V gene lost 0 bases and the J gene lost 3 bases, with 9 bases spanning the gap. The germline V gene has CDR1 SGDLS and CDR2 YYNGEE. The CDR3 is 15 residues long.

This chain links TRBV5-4 with TRBJ1-1, with 7 bases identical to TRBD1. This CDR3 contains 14 residues. Germline V gene lookup returns CDR1 SGHNT and CDR2 YYREEE (reference sequence). V lost 0 bases and J lost 1; bases outside the gene matches: 0. CDR3 sequence: CASSLDRGNTEAFF. The CDR3 DNA reads as TGTGCCAGCAGCTTGGACAGGGGGAACACTGAAGCTTTCTTT.

The rearrangement joins TRBV27 to TRBJ2-7, with 12 bases fitting TRBD1. With 3 bases clipped from V and 6 bases from J, the junction kept 6 bases outside the gene matches. Germline assignment: CDR1 MNHEY and CDR2 SMNVEV (reference sequence). There are 15 residues in the CDR3. CDR3 in DNA: TGTGCCAGCAGTTTCGGGACAGGGGGCTTAGGCGAGCAGTACTTC. This encodes CASSFGTGGLGEQYF.

V gene TRBV2 combines with J gene TRBJ1-2; TRBD1 matches 10 bases. Germline values: CDR1 SNHLY, CDR2 FYNNEI. The CDR3 runs to 14 residues. V lost 6 bases and J lost 5; bases outside the gene matches: 6. CDR3 protein: CASRGTGEWYGYTF. The CDR3 DNA follows: TGTGCCAGCAGGGGGACAGGGGAGTGGTATGGCTACACCTTC.

This rearrangement joins TRBV7-2 to TRBJ1-1; D possibly corresponds to TRBD1 (5 bases). In germline, CDR1 is SGHTA, CDR2 FQGNSA. V shed 2 bases and J shed 1 base, with 11 bases lying between them. This CDR3 is built from 15 residues. CDR3 residues: CASSLLAGPNTEAFF. Written as DNA, the CDR3 is TGTGCCAGCAGCTTACTTGCAGGGCCGAACACTGAAGCTTTCTTT.

The chain carries TRBV18 and TRBJ2-1; perhaps TRBD1 as D (6 bases). CDR1 is KGHSH and CDR2 is LQKENI in the germline V gene. V was pared by 3 bases and J by 7 bases, with 13 bases between. There are 14 residues in the CDR3. The CDR3 is CASSPASGANEQFF. The DNA of the CDR3 is TGTGCCAGCTCACCGGCCTCAGGGGCAAATGAGCAGTTCTTC.

The chain couples TRBV6-6 to TRBJ1-2; D is ambiguous. CDR1 and CDR2 from the germline V gene are MNHNY and SVGAGI (reference sequence). The CDR3 loop spans 13 amino acids. The V and J ends lost 5 bases and 7 bases respectively, with 14 bases between them. The CDR3 reads CASSPRESGGYTF. CDR3 sequence (DNA): TGTGCCAGCAGTCCGAGGGAATCGGGTGGCTACACCTTC.

The chain combines TRBV19 with TRBJ1-2; D perhaps matches TRBD1 (5 bases). V lost 1 base and J lost 8, with 8 bases in between. The germline V gene encodes CDR1 LNHDA and CDR2 SQIVND (reference sequence). The CDR3 has 12 residues. In DNA, the CDR3 is TGTGCCAGTAGTATAGGGAAGGGGGGCTACACCTTC. This encodes CASSIGKGGYTF.

This clone occurred a few times. The CDR3: CASSPGQFYGYTF. Here the CDR3 DNA reads TGTGCCAGCAGTCCTGGACAGTTCTATGGCTACACCTTC. The chain uses TRBV27 and TRBJ1-2, with D tentatively TRBD1 (6 bases). Germline loops: CDR1 MNHEY, CDR2 SMNVEV (reference sequence). The CDR3 is 13 residues long. V was shortened by 5 bases and J by 4 bases, with 11 bases between the two germline ends.

The chain uses TRBV19 and TRBJ2-7, with D possibly being TRBD2 (6 bases). The CDR3 has 15 residues. CDR1 and CDR2 (germline): LNHDA, SQIVND (reference sequence). V dropped 0 bases and J dropped 2 bases, with 11 bases sitting between them. Here the CDR3 DNA reads TGTGCCAGTAGTATAGACGCGGGGAACCCCTACGAGCAGTACTTC. It specifies CASSIDAGNPYEQYF.

CDR3 nucleotides: TGTGCCAGCAGCCAACTCCCCATCTACGAGCAGTACTTC. Residues: CASSQLPIYEQYF. V gene TRBV14 combines with J gene TRBJ2-7, with D unresolved. Trimming took 2 bases from V and 3 from J, leaving 8 bases between them. This CDR3 has 13 residues. The germline CDR1 and CDR2 sequences are SGHDN and FVKESK.

The chain has TRBV19 and TRBJ1-1, with D tentatively TRBD1 (5 bases). Trimming took 1 base from V and 0 from J, leaving 12 bases between them. The CDR3 totals 16 residues. Germline-derived CDR1 and CDR2 are LNHDA and SQIVND (reference sequence). DNA for the CDR3: TGTGCCAGTAGTATAGGGTCAAGGGGTGTGAACACTGAAGCTTTCTTT. It yields the protein CASSIGSRGVNTEAFF.

The DNA of the CDR3 is TGTGCCAGCAGCGTAGGGGGCGGCGAAGAGACCCAGTACTTC. Translating gives CASSVGGGEETQYF. This chain connects TRBV9 to TRBJ2-5, with a possible D match to TRBD1 (5 bases). V shed 0 bases and J shed 3 bases, with 9 bases lying between them. Germline V gene sequence: CDR1 SGDLS, CDR2 YYNGEE. The CDR3 is made up of 14 amino acids.

This chain links TRBV5-4 with TRBJ2-1; D may be TRBD1 or TRBD2 (5 bases each). This CDR3 region has 18 residues. Germline V gives CDR1 SGHNT, CDR2 YYREEE (reference sequence). The V and J ends lost 1 base and 0 bases respectively, with 17 bases between them. Here the CDR3 DNA reads TGTGCCAGCAGCTTGAACCGGGGACGGGGTCTCTCCTACAATGAGCAGTTCTTC. This sequence encodes CASSLNRGRGLSYNEQFF.

V gene TRBV4-1 combines with J gene TRBJ1-2; the D gene is possibly TRBD1 (6 bases). The germline V gene encodes CDR1 MGHRA and CDR2 YSYEKL. The V gene lost 2 bases and the J gene lost 6 bases, with 16 bases spanning the gap. There are 15 residues in the CDR3. CDR3 nucleotides: TGCGCCAGCAGCCAACCCAGGGACAAACGGGATGGCTACACCTTC. Translation gives CASSQPRDKRDGYTF.

The J gene is TRBJ2-3, the V gene TRBV5-4, with 9 positions matching TRBD1. The CDR3 length is 11 residues. Trimming at V came to 7 bases and at J to 10 bases, leaving 4 bases not matched to a gene. Germline CDR1 and CDR2: SGHNT and YYREEE (reference sequence). The CDR3 nucleotides are TGTGCCAGCCAGGACAGGGGTTCGCAGTATTTT. As protein: CASQDRGSQYF.

This sequence joins TRBV30 and TRBJ1-3; 9 bases line up with TRBD1. CDR1 is GTSNPN, CDR2 SVGIG, per germline (reference sequence). V lost 3 bases to trimming and J lost 0 bases; unmatched junction nucleotides: 9. CDR3 length: 17 amino acids. CDR3 DNA sequence: TGTGCCTGGAGCCGGGACAGGGTTTCTGACTCTGGAAACACCATATATTTT. Translated, it gives CAWSRDRVSDSGNTIYF.

This clone appeared a single time. The chain recombines TRBV5-5 with TRBJ2-5, with unresolved D. Trimming shortened V by 4 bases and J by 1 base, and 14 bases separated the two germline ends. Germline V lookup: CDR1 SGHKS, CDR2 YYEKEE (reference sequence). CDR3 length: 15 amino acids. This CDR3 reads CASSGRNTIQETQYF. In nucleotides, the CDR3 is TGTGCCAGCAGCGGCAGAAATACTATCCAAGAGACCCAGTACTTC.